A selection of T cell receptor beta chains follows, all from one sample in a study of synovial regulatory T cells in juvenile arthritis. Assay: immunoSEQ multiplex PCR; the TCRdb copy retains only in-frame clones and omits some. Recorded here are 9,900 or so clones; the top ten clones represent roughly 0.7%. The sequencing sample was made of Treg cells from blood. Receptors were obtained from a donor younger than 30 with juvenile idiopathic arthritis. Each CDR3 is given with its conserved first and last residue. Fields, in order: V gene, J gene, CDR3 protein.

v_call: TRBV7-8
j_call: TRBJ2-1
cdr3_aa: CASSLYRGNYNEQFF

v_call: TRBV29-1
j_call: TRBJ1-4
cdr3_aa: CSVAPGPNEKLFF

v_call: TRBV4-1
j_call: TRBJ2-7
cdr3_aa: CASSQDSGTLPFSYEQYF

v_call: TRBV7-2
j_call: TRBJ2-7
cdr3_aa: CASSFTGTISYEQYF

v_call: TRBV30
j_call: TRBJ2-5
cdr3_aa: CAWRTGETQYF

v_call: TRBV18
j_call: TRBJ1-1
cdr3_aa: CASSPPVGSGQMNTEAFF

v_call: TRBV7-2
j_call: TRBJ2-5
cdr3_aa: CASSLTRRETQYF

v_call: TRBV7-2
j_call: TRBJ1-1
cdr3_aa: CASSLATGRGNTEAFF

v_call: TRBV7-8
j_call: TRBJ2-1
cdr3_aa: CASRDVLAGFYNEQFF

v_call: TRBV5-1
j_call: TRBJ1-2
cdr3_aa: CASRGIYGYTF

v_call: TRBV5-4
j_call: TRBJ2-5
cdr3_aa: CASSLGQQIETQYF

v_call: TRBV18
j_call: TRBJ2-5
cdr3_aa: CASSPLGHQETQYF

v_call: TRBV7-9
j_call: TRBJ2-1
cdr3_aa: CASTTGGTFYNEQFF

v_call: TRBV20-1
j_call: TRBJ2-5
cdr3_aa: CSARGPETQYF

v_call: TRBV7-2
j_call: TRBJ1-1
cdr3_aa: CASRGWVSGDTEAFF

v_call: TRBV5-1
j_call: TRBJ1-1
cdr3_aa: CASSLEGPWSSTEAFF

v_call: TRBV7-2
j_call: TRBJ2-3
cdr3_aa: CASSWSWRGGASSTDTQYF

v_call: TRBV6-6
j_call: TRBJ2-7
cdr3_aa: CASSYSTQLNSYEQYF

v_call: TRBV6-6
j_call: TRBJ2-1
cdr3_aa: CASSNNGAYNEQFF

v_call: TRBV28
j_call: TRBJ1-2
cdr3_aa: CAVARGGYGYTF